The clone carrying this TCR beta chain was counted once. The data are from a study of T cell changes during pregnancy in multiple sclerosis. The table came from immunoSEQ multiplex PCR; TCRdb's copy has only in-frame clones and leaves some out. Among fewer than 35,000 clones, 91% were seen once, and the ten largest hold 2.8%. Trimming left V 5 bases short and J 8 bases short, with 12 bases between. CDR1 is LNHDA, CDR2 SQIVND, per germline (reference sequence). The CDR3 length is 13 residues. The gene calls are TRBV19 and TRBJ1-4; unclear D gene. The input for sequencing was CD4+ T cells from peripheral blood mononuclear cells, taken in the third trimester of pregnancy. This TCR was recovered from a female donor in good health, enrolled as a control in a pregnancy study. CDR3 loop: CASSRREGEKLFF. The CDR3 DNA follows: TGTGCCAGTAGTCGCCGGGAAGGCGAAAAACTGTTTTTT.